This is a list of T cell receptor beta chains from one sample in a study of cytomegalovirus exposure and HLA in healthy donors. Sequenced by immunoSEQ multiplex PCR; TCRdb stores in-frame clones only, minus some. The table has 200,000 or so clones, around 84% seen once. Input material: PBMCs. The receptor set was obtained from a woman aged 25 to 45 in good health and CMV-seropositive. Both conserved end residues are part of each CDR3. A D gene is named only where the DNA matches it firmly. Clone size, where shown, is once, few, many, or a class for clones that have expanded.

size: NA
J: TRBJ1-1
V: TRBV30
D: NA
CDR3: CALISTGLVTEAFF
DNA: TGTGCCTTGATAAGTACAGGTCTGGTCACTGAAGCTTTCTTT

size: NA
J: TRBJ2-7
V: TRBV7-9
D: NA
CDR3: CASSLFETDSYEQYF
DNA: TGTGCCAGCAGCTTATTCGAGACAGATTCCTACGAGCAGTACTTC

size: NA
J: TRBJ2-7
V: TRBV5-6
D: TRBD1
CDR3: CASSLRGLLVRYEQYF
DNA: TGTGCCAGCAGCTTGAGGGGGCTACTAGTTCGGTACGAGCAGTACTTC

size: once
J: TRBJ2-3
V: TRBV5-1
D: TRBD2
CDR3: CASSSGLAGNTDTQYF
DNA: TGCGCCAGCAGCTCGGGACTAGCGGGGAACACAGATACGCAGTATTTT

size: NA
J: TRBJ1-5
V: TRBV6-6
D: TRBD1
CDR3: CASSSIGTVNQPQHF
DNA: TGTGCCAGCAGTTCCATAGGGACAGTCAATCAGCCCCAGCATTTT

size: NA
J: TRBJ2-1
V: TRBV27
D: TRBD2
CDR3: CASGRTSGYNEQFF
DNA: TGTGCCAGCGGCCGGACTAGCGGATACAATGAGCAGTTCTTC

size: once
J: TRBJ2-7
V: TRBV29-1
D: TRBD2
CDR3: CSVWVEREDNEQYF
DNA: TGCAGCGTTTGGGTCGAGCGGGAGGACAACGAGCAGTACTTC

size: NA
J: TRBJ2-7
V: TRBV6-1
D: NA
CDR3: CASSEANYWAGNYEQYF
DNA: TGTGCCAGCAGTGAAGCGAATTATTGGGCAGGGAATTACGAGCAGTACTTC

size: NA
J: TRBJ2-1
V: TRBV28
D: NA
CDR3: CASRLQGFEQFF
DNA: TGTGCCAGCAGGTTACAGGGCTTTGAGCAGTTCTTC

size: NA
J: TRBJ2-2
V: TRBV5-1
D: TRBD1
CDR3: CASSFEGAPNTGELFF
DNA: TGCGCCAGCAGCTTTGAGGGGGCTCCGAACACCGGGGAGCTGTTTTTT

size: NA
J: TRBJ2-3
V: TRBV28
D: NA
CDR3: CASVASGTDTQYF
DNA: TGTGCCAGCGTGGCTAGCGGCACAGATACGCAGTATTTT

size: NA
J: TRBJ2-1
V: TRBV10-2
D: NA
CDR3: CASSLAGNEQFF
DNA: TGCGCCAGCAGTTTAGCTGGGAATGAGCAGTTCTTC

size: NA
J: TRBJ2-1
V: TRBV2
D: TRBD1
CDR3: CATTGTGAYNEQFF
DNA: TGTGCCACCACCGGGACAGGGGCCTACAATGAGCAGTTCTTC

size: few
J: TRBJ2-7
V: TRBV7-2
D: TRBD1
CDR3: CASSFGTGTTYEQYF
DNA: TGTGCCAGCAGCTTCGGGACAGGGACCACCTACGAGCAGTACTTC

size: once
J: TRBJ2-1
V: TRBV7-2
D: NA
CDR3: CASSLERLNTQFF
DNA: TGTGCCAGCAGCTTAGAGCGCCTCAACACGCAGTTCTTC

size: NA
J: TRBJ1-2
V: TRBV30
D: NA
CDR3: CAWNPGYSAGYGYTF
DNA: TGTGCCTGGAATCCGGGGTACTCGGCCGGCTATGGCTACACCTTC

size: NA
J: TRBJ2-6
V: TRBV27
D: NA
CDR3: CASSLVAGANVLTF
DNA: TGTGCCAGCAGTTTAGTAGCTGGGGCCAACGTCCTGACTTTC

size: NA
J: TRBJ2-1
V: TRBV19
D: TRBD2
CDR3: CASSQPWGSEAGGVWFF
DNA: TGTGCCAGTAGCCAACCTTGGGGCTCGGAGGCGGGAGGGGTGTGGTTCTTC

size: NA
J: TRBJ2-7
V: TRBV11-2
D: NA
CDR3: CASSLELARYEQYF
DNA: TGTGCCAGCAGCTTAGAGCTAGCCCGGTACGAGCAGTACTTC

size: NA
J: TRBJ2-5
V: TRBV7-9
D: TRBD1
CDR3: CASSWTGWQETQYF
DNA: TGTGCCAGCAGCTGGACAGGGTGGCAAGAGACCCAGTACTTC

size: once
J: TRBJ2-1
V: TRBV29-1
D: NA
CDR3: CSVAGEKQFF
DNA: TGCAGCGTTGCGGGGGAAAAGCAGTTCTTC

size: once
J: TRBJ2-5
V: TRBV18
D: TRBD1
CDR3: CASSGTADKETQYF
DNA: TGTGCCAGCTCCGGGACAGCAGATAAAGAGACCCAGTACTTC

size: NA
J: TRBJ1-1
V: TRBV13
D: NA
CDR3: CASSLRGGNTEAFF
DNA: TGTGCCAGCAGCTTGAGAGGGGGGAACACTGAAGCTTTCTTT

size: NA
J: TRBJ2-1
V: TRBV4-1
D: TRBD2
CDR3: CASSQDGLAGYNEQFF
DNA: TGCGCCAGCAGCCAAGATGGTCTAGCGGGTTACAATGAGCAGTTCTTC

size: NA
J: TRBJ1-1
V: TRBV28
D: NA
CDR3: CASGDRWGVGTEAFF
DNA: TGTGCCAGCGGAGACCGGTGGGGCGTGGGGACTGAAGCTTTCTTT

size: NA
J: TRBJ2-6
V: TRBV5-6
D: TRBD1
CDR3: CASSSGGINSGANVLTF
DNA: TGTGCCAGCAGCTCAGGGGGAATAAACTCTGGGGCCAACGTCCTGACTTTC

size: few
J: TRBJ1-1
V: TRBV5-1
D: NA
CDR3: CASSQQGNTEAFF
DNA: TGCGCCAGCAGCCAACAGGGGAACACTGAAGCTTTCTTT

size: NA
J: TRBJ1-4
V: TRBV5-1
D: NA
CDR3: CASSLSATNEKLFF
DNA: TGCGCCAGCAGCTTGTCCGCAACTAATGAAAAACTGTTTTTT

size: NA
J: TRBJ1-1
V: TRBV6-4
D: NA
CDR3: CASSDSTRGNKGEAFF
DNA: TGTGCCAGCAGTGACTCGACCCGGGGTAATAAGGGTGAAGCTTTCTTT

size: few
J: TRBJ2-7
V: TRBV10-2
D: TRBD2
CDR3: CASSDHSGSSYEQYF
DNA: TGCGCCAGCAGTGACCATAGCGGGAGCTCCTACGAGCAGTACTTC

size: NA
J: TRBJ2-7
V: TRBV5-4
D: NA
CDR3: CASSLPGTYEQYF
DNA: TGTGCCAGCAGCTTACCGGGAACATACGAGCAGTACTTC

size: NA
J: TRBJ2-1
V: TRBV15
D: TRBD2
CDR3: CATSRDGTSGRAYNEQFF
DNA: TGTGCCACCAGCAGAGACGGGACTAGCGGGAGGGCCTACAATGAGCAGTTCTTC

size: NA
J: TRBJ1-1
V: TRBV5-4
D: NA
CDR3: CASSPPDSIEAFF
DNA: TGTGCCAGCAGCCCCCCTGACAGCATTGAAGCTTTCTTT

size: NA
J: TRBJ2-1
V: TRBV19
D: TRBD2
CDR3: CASMIPGLAGKNEQFF
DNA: TGTGCCAGTATGATCCCGGGACTAGCGGGAAAGAATGAGCAGTTCTTC

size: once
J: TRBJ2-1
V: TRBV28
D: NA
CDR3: CASSPRVSNEQFF
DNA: TGTGCCAGCAGTCCCCGGGTTTCGAATGAGCAGTTCTTC

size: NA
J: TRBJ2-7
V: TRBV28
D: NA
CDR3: CASSTWTATKELQYF
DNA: TGTGCCAGCAGTACCTGGACAGCCACCAAAGAGTTGCAGTACTTC

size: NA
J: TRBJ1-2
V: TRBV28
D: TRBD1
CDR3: CAMARNGQGRWSGYTF
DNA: TGTGCCATGGCGAGGAACGGACAGGGTCGATGGTCCGGCTACACCTTC

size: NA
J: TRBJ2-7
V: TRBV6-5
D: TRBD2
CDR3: CASRPGTSGTYEQYF
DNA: TGTGCCAGCAGACCCGGGACTAGCGGAACCTACGAGCAGTACTTC

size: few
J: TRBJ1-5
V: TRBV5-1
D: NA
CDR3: CASSLDGGGWNQPQHF
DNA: TGCGCCAGCAGCTTGGATGGGGGCGGTTGGAATCAGCCCCAGCATTTT

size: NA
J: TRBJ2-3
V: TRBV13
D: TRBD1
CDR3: CASSEGQGGTDTQYF
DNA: TGTGCCAGCAGCGAAGGACAGGGTGGCACAGATACGCAGTATTTT

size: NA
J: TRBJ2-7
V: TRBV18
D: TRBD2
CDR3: CASSQAGGPYEQYF
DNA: TGTGCCAGCTCACAGGCGGGAGGCCCGTACGAGCAGTACTTC

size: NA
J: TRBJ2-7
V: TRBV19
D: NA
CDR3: CASSKGHYEQYF
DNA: TGTGCCAGTAGTAAGGGACACTACGAGCAGTACTTC

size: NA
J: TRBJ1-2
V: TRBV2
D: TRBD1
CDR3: CASSRDRAYGYTF
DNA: TGTGCCTCCAGCCGGGACAGGGCTTATGGCTACACCTTC

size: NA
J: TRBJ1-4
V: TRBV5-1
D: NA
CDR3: CASSVDGGVEKLFF
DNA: TGCGCCAGCAGCGTCGACGGGGGAGTGGAAAAACTGTTTTTT

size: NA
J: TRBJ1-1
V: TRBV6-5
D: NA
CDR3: CASTPGPKTEAFF
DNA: TGTGCCAGCACCCCAGGGCCCAAGACTGAAGCTTTCTTT

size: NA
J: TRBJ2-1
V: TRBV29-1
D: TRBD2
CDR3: CSFVGTRAYNEQFF
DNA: TGCAGCTTTGTTGGGACTAGGGCCTACAATGAGCAGTTCTTC

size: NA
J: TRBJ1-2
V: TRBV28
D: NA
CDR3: CASSLRSRGNYGYTF
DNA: TGTGCCAGCAGTTTAAGGTCCAGGGGAAACTATGGCTACACCTTC

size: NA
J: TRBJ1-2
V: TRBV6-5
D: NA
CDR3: CASSSGIFRNGYTF
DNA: TGTGCCAGCAGTTCGGGTATCTTTAGAAATGGCTACACCTTC

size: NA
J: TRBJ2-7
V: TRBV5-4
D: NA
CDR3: CASSFGDTYEQYF
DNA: TGTGCCAGCAGCTTCGGGGATACCTACGAGCAGTACTTC

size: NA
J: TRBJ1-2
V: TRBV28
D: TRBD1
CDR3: CASSPPGQGVSGYTF
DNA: TGTGCCAGCAGTCCCCCGGGACAGGGTGTTAGTGGCTACACCTTC

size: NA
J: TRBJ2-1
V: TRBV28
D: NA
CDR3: CASISGMYEQFF
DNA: TGTGCCAGCATCTCCGGGATGTATGAGCAGTTCTTC